The T cell receptor (beta chain) under discussion was sequenced for a study of blood T cell repertoires in COVID-19. Sequencing used immunoSEQ multiplex PCR; TCRdb keeps in-frame clones, though not all of them. The data hold roughly 260,000 clones, with about nine tenths observed a single time. Trimming cost V 3 bases and J 8 bases; bases outside gene matches: 4. This CDR3 has 13 amino acids. Material for sequencing was peripheral blood. V gene TRBV12-3 or TRBV12-4 combines with J gene TRBJ2-1; 7 nucleotides match TRBD2. The TCR comes from a man between 35 and 55 years old who had recovered from COVID-19. The CDR3 loop is CASSLWGRDEQFF. CDR3 coding DNA: TGTGCCAGCAGTTTGTGGGGGAGGGATGAGCAGTTCTTC.